The 8 T cell receptor beta chains in this list originate from one sample, sequenced in a study of blood T cells in healthy people across ages. PCR was performed a second time for about 7 to 11 cycles using a sample-barcoded 5' primer and a J-beta primer mix. TCRdb re-derived calls from the 5' RACE reads in MiXCR, one entry per CDR3 protein. The profile covers about a million distinct CDR3 sequences, with more than 30% appearing a single time and around 13% taken by the ten largest. Material for sequencing was blood. These TCRs come from a man aged 18 to 29 in good health.

This clonotype was detected only a few times. The rearrangement joins TRBV6-6 to TRBJ2-3; D perhaps matches TRBD2 (6 bases). Germline V gene sequence: CDR1 MNHNY, CDR2 SVGAGI (reference sequence). This CDR3 has 14 amino acids. Trimming cost V 5 bases and J 5 bases, with 14 bases left between them. DNA of the CDR3: TGTGCCAGCAGTCCCGTAGTGGGGGGAGATACGCAGTATTTT. Translating gives CASSPVVGGDTQYF.

The J gene is TRBJ2-5, the V gene TRBV4-1, with 8 bases lining up with TRBD2. The CDR3 consists of 16 residues. Germline lookup yields CDR1 MGHRA and CDR2 YSYEKL. The V segment lost 7 bases and the J segment 11 bases; nucleotides outside the gene matches: 21. This chain's CDR3 is CASTNFLAGSYNEQYF. The CDR3 DNA reads TGCGCCAGCACCAATTTCCTAGCGGGTTCCTACAATGAGCAGTACTTC.

The chain uses TRBV2 and TRBJ2-3; D is ambiguous. The ends were cut back, 11 bases at V and 5 bases at J, with 17 bases in the middle. The CDR3 extends over 13 amino acids. Looked up from germline, CDR1 is SNHLY and CDR2 is FYNNEI. CDR3 protein: CAPLKDRGDTQYF. CDR3 in DNA: TGTGCCCCCCTCAAAGACCGAGGAGATACGCAGTATTTT.

The chain couples TRBV20-1 to TRBJ2-3; 10 bases agree with TRBD2. CDR3 length: 16 amino acids. Germline V gene sequence: CDR1 DFQATT, CDR2 SNEGSKA (reference sequence). Trimming removed 6 bases from V and 3 bases from J; junction bases left unmatched: 12. The CDR3 DNA is TGCAGTGCCCCTAGGAGCGGGGGGGCCGAGACAGATACGCAGTATTTT. This gives the protein CSAPRSGGAETDTQYF.

This clonotype was recorded a few times. The chain combines TRBV10-3 with TRBJ2-5; D remains ambiguous. The CDR3 spans 14 residues. Germline loops: CDR1 ENHRY, CDR2 SYGVKD. Between the trimmed V and J ends, which lost 3 bases and 2 bases, there was a span of 10 bases. The CDR3 DNA reads TGTGCCATCAGTGAACAAGGATTGCAAGAGACCCAGTACTTC. This codes for CAISEQGLQETQYF.

This sequence joins TRBV20-1 and TRBJ2-7, with a possible D match to TRBD2 (5 bases). Deletions cut 3 bases from V and 4 bases from J, with 19 bases between. The CDR3 is 15 residues long. The germline gives CDR1 DFQATT, CDR2 SNEGSKA (reference sequence). Here the CDR3 DNA reads TGCAGTGCTAGGCCCAGCCGGGATCCCGTATACGAGCAGTACTTC. Protein: CSARPSRDPVYEQYF.

This clonotype turned up a few times. This chain joins TRBV10-3 and TRBJ1-1; TRBD1 might be the D (5 bases). V gave up 11 bases and J gave up 0 bases, with 13 bases separating them. Germline V gives CDR1 ENHRY, CDR2 SYGVKD. This CDR3 has 13 amino acids. CDR3 in DNA: TGTGCCGCCCGGGACGGTGTGAACACTGAAGCTTTCTTT. It yields the protein CAARDGVNTEAFF.

This clonotype was recorded a few times. This sequence joins TRBV14 and TRBJ2-3; the D gene could be TRBD1 or TRBD2 (5 bases each). Germline lookup yields CDR1 SGHDN and CDR2 FVKESK. V shed 1 base and J shed 2 bases, with 10 bases lying between them. The CDR3 length is 15 residues. The CDR3 bases are TGTGCCAGCAGCCAAGCCGTGGGACCCACAGATACGCAGTATTTT. It is translated as CASSQAVGPTDTQYF.